This T cell receptor beta chain comes out of a study of cytomegalovirus exposure and HLA in healthy donors. Deletions cut 4 bases from V and 4 bases from J, with 11 bases between. The CDR3 consists of 14 residues. Germline V CDR1 and CDR2: SGHRS, YFSETQ. PCR used 60 Vbeta primers and 13 Jbeta primers. Method: immunoSEQ multiplex PCR; TCRdb's copy keeps in-frame clones and lacks some. The sample consists of under 200,000 clones, roughly 78% of them appearing once. The sequence came from a woman in her thirties in good health and CMV-seropositive. J is TRBJ2-2 and V is TRBV5-1; D possibly corresponds to TRBD2 (5 bases). The sample was PBMCs. The CDR3 region has the DNA TGCGCCAGCAGCCCCCACGAGGGCACCGGGGAGCTGTTTTTT. Translating it yields CASSPHEGTGELFF.